The entry that follows covers one T cell receptor (beta chain) sequence. In the original workflow: Amplification with reference gene primers provided the estimates of nucleated cell counts. Using immunoSEQ multiplex PCR, the repertoire was profiled, and TCRdb retains in-frame clones only, with some absent. The V and J calls and clone size were taken over from that table, and D and trimming were inferred from the DNA. The sample consists of about 120,000 clones, just over 85% of them appearing once. This specimen belongs to a study of blood T cell repertoires in COVID-19. Study details: The United States, Italy and Spain provided the acute and convalescent COVID-19 samples. PBMCs, B-cell-depleted T cells, or T cells were the source of the cDNA or gDNA that made up the material.

The CDR3 length is 13 residues. Losses at the gene ends were 7 bases for V and 2 bases for J; bases not matched to a gene: 5. Per germline, CDR1 MDHEN and CDR2 SYDVKM. The chain employs TRBV28 and TRBJ2-7; 7 bases are a match to TRBD2. Source material: peripheral blood. The sequence came from a woman aged 50 to 60 with active or convalescent COVID-19. The CDR3 spells CASNEAGAYEQYF. The DNA of the CDR3 is TGTGCCAGCAATGAGGCGGGGGCCTACGAGCAGTACTTC.